These 6 T cell receptor beta chains came from one sample sequenced in a study of cytomegalovirus exposure and HLA in healthy donors. Clones were read by immunoSEQ multiplex PCR, and TCRdb kept only the in-frame ones, dropping some. The data hold about 330,000 clones, with 87% observed a single time. The sample consisted of PBMCs. The receptors come from a woman in her twenties or thirties in good health and CMV-seropositive.

V is TRBV5-5 and J is TRBJ1-2; maybe TRBD1 (6 bases). The V gene's germline CDR1 is SGHKS and CDR2 YYEKEE (reference sequence). There are 13 residues in the CDR3. Trimming left V 4 bases short and J 3 bases short, with 10 bases between. The CDR3, as DNA: TGTGCCAGCAGCCTGGACAGTCACTATGGCTACACCTTC. It codes for CASSLDSHYGYTF.

V and J are TRBV6-5 and TRBJ2-1; 7 bases map to TRBD1. In germline, CDR1 is MNHEY, CDR2 SVGAGI. V lost 0 bases, J lost 9 bases, and 11 bases stayed unmatched. The CDR3 consists of 16 residues. The CDR3 protein is CASSYSNRGRESEQFF. CDR3 DNA: TGTGCCAGCAGTTACTCGAACAGGGGACGGGAAAGTGAGCAGTTCTTC.

The chain has TRBV9 and TRBJ2-7; D is possibly TRBD1 (6 bases). This CDR3 is built from 14 residues. Trimming left V 4 bases short and J 2 bases short, with 13 bases between. Germline CDR1 and CDR2: SGDLS and YYNGEE. CDR3 amino acids: CASSPRQDPYEQYF. The CDR3 DNA is TGTGCCAGCAGCCCCCGACAGGACCCCTACGAGCAGTACTTC.

This chain uses TRBV27 with TRBJ2-4; D unresolved. Trimming stripped 6 bases from V and 0 bases from J, with 6 bases between. Per the germline V gene, CDR1 is MNHEY and CDR2 is SMNVEV (reference sequence). This CDR3 is 13 amino acids long. CDR3 sequence reads: CASRDIAKNIQYF. The CDR3 DNA is TGTGCCAGCAGAGATATAGCCAAAAACATTCAGTACTTC.

This chain uses TRBV12-2 with TRBJ2-7; the D call of TRBD1 is as the table states it, not checked on the DNA. TRBV12-2 is termed a pseudogene. The CDR3 runs 14 residues. CDR3: CASRLGDRGHEQYF. CDR3 DNA: TGTGCAAGTCGCTTAGGGGACAGGGGCCACGAGCAGTACTTC.

This chain joins TRBV11-2 and TRBJ2-7; 7 nucleotides agree with TRBD1. After removal of 0 bases from V and 0 bases from J, the junction contained 5 bases not matched to a gene. This CDR3 has 16 residues. Germline V gene data show CDR1 as SGHAT and CDR2 as FQNNGV. CDR3: CASSLDVGTDSYEQYF. In nucleotides, the CDR3 is TGTGCCAGCAGCTTAGATGTCGGGACAGACTCCTACGAGCAGTACTTC. Drawing the rest from reference TRBV11-2 and TRBJ2-7, the complete variable domain is EAGVAQSPRYKIIEKRQSVAFWCNPISGHATLYWYQQILGQGPKLLIQFQNNGVVDDSQLPKDRFSAERLKGVDSTLKIQPAKLEDSAVYLCASSLDVGTDSYEQYFGPGTRLTVT.